This TCR beta chain was found in a study of T-cell reconstitution after alpha-beta-depleted transplantation in children. Trimming shortened V by 2 bases and J by 4 bases, and 12 bases separated the two germline ends. Per germline, CDR1 LGHDT and CDR2 YNNKEL (reference sequence). CDR3 length equals 15 residues. Unique molecular identifiers featured in how the TCRbeta library was prepared. A single record per CDR3 protein comes from TCRdb applying MiXCR to the PCR reads. The data hold tens of thousands of distinct CDR3 sequences, with roughly 18% observed a single time. This clonotype has a handful of counts. The target antigen is unknown. Overall study findings and caveats: Newly generated T cells supplied most T-cell counts and diversity one year post-transplant. Approximately two months post-transplant, alpha-beta T cells reportedly originated from several hundred expanded graft clones.

This chain joins TRBV3-1 and TRBJ2-1; tentative D call: TRBD1 (5 bases). Source: PBMCs, mostly from graft donor cells, taken 360 days after TCRalphabeta/CD19-depleted stem cell transplant. The clonotype comes from a male patient under 10 years old who had a stem cell transplant for acute lymphoblastic leukemia, so the T cells may come from the graft donor. The CDR3 nucleotides read TGTGCCAGCAGCCAATACCTAGGGGCTTACAATGAGCAGTTCTTC. Protein: CASSQYLGAYNEQFF.